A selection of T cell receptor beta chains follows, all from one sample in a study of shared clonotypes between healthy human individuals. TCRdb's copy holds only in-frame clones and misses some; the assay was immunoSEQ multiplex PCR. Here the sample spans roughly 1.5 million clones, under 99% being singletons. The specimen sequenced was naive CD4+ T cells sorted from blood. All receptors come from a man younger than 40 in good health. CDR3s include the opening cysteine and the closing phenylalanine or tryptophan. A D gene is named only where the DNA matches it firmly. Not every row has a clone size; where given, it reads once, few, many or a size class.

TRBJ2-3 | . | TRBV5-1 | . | CASSPIGGGTDTQYF | TGCGCCAGCAGCCCGATCGGGGGAGGCACAGATACGCAGTATTTT
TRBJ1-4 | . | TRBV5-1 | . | CASSLAPGDPSEKLFF | TGCGCCAGCAGCTTGGCTCCGGGCGATCCAAGCGAAAAACTGTTTTTT
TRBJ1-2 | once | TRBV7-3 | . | CASREASGEGINGYTF | TGTGCCAGCAGGGAAGCCTCCGGGGAGGGGATTAATGGCTACACCTTC
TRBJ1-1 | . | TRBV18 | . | CASSPVRGRNTEAFF | TGTGCCAGCTCACCCGTTAGGGGACGAAACACTGAAGCTTTCTTT
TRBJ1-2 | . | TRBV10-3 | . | CAISEVPVPANYGYTF | TGTGCCATCAGTGAGGTTCCGGTACCAGCTAACTATGGCTACACCTTC
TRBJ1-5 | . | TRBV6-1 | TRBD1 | CASSGVLGTVDRFGNQPQHF | TGTGCCAGCAGTGGGGTGCTCGGGACAGTAGATAGGTTTGGCAATCAGCCCCAGCATTTT
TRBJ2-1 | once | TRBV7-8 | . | CASSFNFQDNEQFF | TGTGCCAGCAGCTTTAATTTCCAGGACAATGAGCAGTTCTTC
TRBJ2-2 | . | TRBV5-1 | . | CASSVTGLGTGELFF | TGCGCCAGCAGCGTCACGGGATTAGGGACCGGGGAGCTGTTTTTT
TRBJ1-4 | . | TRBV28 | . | CASSPPGTNDEKLFF | TGTGCCAGCAGCCCCCCCGGGACTAATGATGAAAAACTGTTTTTT
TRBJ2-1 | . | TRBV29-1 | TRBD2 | CSVTSGRAGGEQFF | TGCAGCGTCACGAGCGGGAGGGCCGGTGGTGAGCAGTTCTTC
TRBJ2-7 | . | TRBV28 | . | CASSLVGIGQYF | TGTGCCAGCAGTTTAGTAGGGATCGGGCAGTACTTC
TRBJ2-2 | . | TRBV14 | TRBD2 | CASSQDPTSGRALELFF | TGTGCCAGCAGCCAAGACCCAACTAGCGGGAGGGCGTTAGAGCTGTTTTTT
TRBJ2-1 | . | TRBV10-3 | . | CAIRQGTRGYNEQFF | TGTGCCATCAGACAAGGGACCCGGGGGTACAATGAGCAGTTCTTC
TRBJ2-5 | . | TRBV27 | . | CASSLRGIGETQYF | TGTGCCAGCAGTTTGCGGGGAATTGGAGAGACCCAGTACTTC
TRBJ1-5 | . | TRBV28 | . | CASRGQGQPQHF | TGTGCCAGCAGGGGGCAGGGTCAGCCCCAGCATTTT
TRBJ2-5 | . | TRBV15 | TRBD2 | CATSRAGDYRAQYF | TGTGCCACCAGCAGGGCCGGGGACTATAGGGCCCAGTACTTC
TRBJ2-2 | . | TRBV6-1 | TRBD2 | CASSEASGAWGELFF | TGTGCCAGCAGTGAAGCTAGCGGGGCGTGGGGGGAGCTGTTTTTT